This paragraph covers one T cell receptor (beta chain) sequence. Its antigen is undetermined. Purity exceeded 95% in all sorted populations. The record originates from a study of beta chain features in type 1 diabetes. Reverse transcription of all isolated RNA meant that expressed TCRB transcripts were sequenced. Assay used: immunoSEQ multiplex PCR; TCRdb lists only in-frame clones, some missing. The table lists 35,000 to 45,000 clones, 60% to 75% of them singletons. This CDR3 is 13 amino acids long. The germline gives CDR1 MNHEY, CDR2 SMNVEV (reference sequence). V lost 5 bases to trimming and J lost 3 bases, with 8 bases between them. Overall study results and limits: Insertions at VDJ junctions were less frequent in type 1 diabetes patients. These patients also deleted more nucleotides at the same junctions. TCRB CDR3 length was moderately but significantly reduced in all four CD4+ subsets of Type 1 diabetes patients. Any HLA type influence on TCRB rearrangement was left unresolved here. A potential PCR bias toward shorter templates would be equal in patient and control samples.

Sequencing used Tregs from blood. The TCR originated in a man younger than 40 with type 1 diabetes. Some clones in this sample may be carry-over from other donors' samples. J is TRBJ1-5 and V is TRBV27; D is possibly TRBD1 (6 bases). The CDR3 is CASSTGINQPQHF. CDR3 in DNA: TGTGCCAGCAGTACAGGGATCAATCAGCCCCAGCATTTT.